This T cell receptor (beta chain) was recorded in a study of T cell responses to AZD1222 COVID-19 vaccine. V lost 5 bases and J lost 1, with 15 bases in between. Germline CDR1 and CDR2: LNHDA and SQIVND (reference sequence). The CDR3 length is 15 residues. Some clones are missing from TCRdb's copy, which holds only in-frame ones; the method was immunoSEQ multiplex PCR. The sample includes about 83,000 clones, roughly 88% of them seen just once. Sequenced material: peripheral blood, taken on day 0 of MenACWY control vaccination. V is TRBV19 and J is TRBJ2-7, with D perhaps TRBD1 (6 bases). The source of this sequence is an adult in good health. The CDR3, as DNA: TGTGCCAGTAGTTCGCCCGGGACACCGTCCTACGAGCAGTACTTC. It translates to CASSSPGTPSYEQYF.